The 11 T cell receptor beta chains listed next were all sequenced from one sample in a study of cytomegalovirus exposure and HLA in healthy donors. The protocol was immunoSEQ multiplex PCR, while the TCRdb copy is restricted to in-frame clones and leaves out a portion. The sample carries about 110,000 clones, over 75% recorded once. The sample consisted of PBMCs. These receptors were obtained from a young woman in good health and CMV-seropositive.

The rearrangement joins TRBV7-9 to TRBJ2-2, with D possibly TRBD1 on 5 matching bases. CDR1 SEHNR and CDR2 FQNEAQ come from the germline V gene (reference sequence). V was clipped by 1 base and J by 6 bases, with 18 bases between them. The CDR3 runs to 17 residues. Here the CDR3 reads CASSLVGVVRVPGELFF. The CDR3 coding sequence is TGTGCCAGCAGCTTAGTCGGCGTGGTCAGGGTCCCCGGGGAGCTGTTTTTT. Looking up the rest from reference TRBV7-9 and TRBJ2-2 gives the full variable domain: DTGVSQNPRHKITKRGQNVTFRCDPISEHNRLYWYRQTLGQGPEFLTYFQNEAQLEKSRLLSDRFSAERPKGSFSTLEIQRTEQGDSAMYLCASSLVGVVRVPGELFFGEGSRLTVL.

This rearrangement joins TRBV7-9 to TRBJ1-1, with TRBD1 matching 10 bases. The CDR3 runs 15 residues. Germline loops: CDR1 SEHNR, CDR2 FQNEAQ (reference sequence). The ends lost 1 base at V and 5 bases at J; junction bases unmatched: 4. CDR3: CASSLVDRGRTEAFF. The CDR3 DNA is TGTGCCAGCAGCTTAGTTGACAGGGGGCGAACTGAAGCTTTCTTT. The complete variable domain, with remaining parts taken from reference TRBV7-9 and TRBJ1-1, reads DTGVSQNPRHKITKRGQNVTFRCDPISEHNRLYWYRQTLGQGPEFLTYFQNEAQLEKSRLLSDRFSAERPKGSFSTLEIQRTEQGDSAMYLCASSLVDRGRTEAFFGQGTRLTVV.

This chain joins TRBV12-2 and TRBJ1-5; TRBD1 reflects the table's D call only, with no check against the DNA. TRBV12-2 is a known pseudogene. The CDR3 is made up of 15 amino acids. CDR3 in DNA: TGTGCAAGTCGCTCACAGGGTTTACGGGATCAGCCCCAGCATTTT. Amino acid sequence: CASRSQGLRDQPQHF.

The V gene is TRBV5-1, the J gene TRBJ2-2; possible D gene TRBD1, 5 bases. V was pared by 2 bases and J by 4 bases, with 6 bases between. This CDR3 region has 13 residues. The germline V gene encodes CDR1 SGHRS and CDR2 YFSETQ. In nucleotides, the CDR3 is TGCGCCAGCAGCTTTGGGGCCACCGGGGAGCTGTTTTTT. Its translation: CASSFGATGELFF.

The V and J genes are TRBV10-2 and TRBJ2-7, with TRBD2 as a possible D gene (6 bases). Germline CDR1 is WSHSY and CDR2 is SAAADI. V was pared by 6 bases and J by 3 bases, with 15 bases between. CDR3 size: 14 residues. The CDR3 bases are TGCGCCAGCAGCGAAACGGGACTCCACTACGAGCAGTACTTC. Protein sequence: CASSETGLHYEQYF.

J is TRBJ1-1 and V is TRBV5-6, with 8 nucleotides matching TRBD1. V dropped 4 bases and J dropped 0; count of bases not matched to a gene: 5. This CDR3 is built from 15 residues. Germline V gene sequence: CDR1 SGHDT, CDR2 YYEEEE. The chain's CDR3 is CASSTRTGMNTEAFF. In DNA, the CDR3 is TGTGCCAGCAGCACCCGGACAGGGATGAACACTGAAGCTTTCTTT.

CDR3 sequence reads: CASSKLYGAQYF. The CDR3 DNA reads as TGTGCCAGCAGCAAACTTTACGGGGCCCAGTACTTC. This chain connects TRBV5-6 to TRBJ2-5; D may be TRBD2 (5 bases). CDR3 length equals 12 residues. The V end was cut by 4 bases, the J end by 9 bases, with 13 bases between. In germline, CDR1 is SGHDT, CDR2 YYEEEE. Complete variable domain (other parts from reference TRBV5-6 and TRBJ2-5): DAGVTQSPTHLIKTRGQQVTLRCSPKSGHDTVSWYQQALGQGPQFIFQYYEEEERQRGNFPDRFSGHQFPNYSSELNVNALLLGDSALYLCASSKLYGAQYFGPGTRLLVL.

Here the CDR3 reads CASSFNSFKQETQYF. CDR3 nucleotides: TGTGCCAGCAGCTTTAACAGCTTTAAACAAGAGACCCAGTACTTC. This rearrangement joins TRBV7-9 to TRBJ2-5, with D hard to call. Between the trimmed V and J ends, which lost 3 bases and 2 bases, there was a span of 13 bases. Germline CDR1 SEHNR, CDR2 FQNEAQ (reference sequence). This CDR3 is 15 amino acids long.

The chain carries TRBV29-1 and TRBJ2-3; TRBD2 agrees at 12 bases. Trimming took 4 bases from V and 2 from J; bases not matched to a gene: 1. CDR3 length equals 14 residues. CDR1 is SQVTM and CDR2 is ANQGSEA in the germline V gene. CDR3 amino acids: CSVGTSGNTDTQYF. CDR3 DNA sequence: TGCAGCGTTGGGACTAGCGGGAACACAGATACGCAGTATTTT.

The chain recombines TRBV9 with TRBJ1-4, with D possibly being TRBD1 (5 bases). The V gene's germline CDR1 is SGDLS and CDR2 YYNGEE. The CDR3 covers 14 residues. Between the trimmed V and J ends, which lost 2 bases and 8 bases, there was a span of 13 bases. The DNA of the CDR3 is TGTGCCAGCAGCGTTTCCAGTAAGGGGGAAAAACTGTTTTTT. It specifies CASSVSSKGEKLFF.

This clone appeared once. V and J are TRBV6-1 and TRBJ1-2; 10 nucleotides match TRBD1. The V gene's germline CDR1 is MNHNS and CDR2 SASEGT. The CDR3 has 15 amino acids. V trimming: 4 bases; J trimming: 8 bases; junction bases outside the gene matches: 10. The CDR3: CASSAWALTGGGYTF. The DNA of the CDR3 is TGTGCCAGCAGTGCCTGGGCTCTGACAGGGGGCGGCTACACCTTC.